This TCR beta chain originates from a study of radiation and T cells in renal cell carcinoma. V was clipped by 0 bases and J by 1 base, with 6 bases between them. There are 14 residues in the CDR3. Germline lookup yields CDR1 SGDLS and CDR2 YYNGEE. Only in-frame clones appear in the TCRdb table, and some are missing; sequencing was by immunoSEQ multiplex PCR. Of some 130,000 clones detected, 88% appear once; the ten largest clones hold more than 5%. Time point specified: blood 2 weeks post-SBRT. The treatment here: 15 Gy SBRT to primary tumor, nephrectomy 4 weeks later. The J gene is TRBJ2-3, the V gene TRBV9; D is possibly TRBD1 (5 bases). The TCR originated in a woman in her 70s with renal cell carcinoma. The sample consisted of blood, taken from a patient whose treatment included radiotherapy and nephrectomy. The DNA of the CDR3 is TGTGCCAGCAGCGTAGAAGGGGGCACAGATACGCAGTATTTT. Protein sequence: CASSVEGGTDTQYF.